Sequencing of this TCR beta chain was carried out in a study of blood T cell repertoires in COVID-19. Libraries were prepared by immunoSEQ multiplex PCR; TCRdb keeps only in-frame clonotypes and omits some of them. The sample records 200,000 to 250,000 clones, over 80% being singletons. Germline values: CDR1 SGDLS, CDR2 YYNGEE. The CDR3 extends over 15 amino acids. Unmatched junction bases numbered 2, after V lost 2 bases and J lost 0 bases. With respect to this clone: At the DNA level, this CDR3 is encoded by other sequences in the same sample as well.

Exposed enrollees had met someone with a PCR-confirmed or clinician-diagnosed COVID-19 case at some point within the 2 weeks before study entry. The V gene is TRBV9, the J gene TRBJ2-1; 7 bases are shared with TRBD2. The sample taken for sequencing was PBMCs or T cells enriched from blood (not recorded which). This receptor was obtained from a man aged 45-60 years who had been exposed to COVID-19. This CDR3 reads CASSVAGDSYNEQFF. In DNA, the CDR3 is TGTGCCAGCAGCGTTGCGGGGGACTCCTACAATGAGCAGTTCTTC.